One sample yielded the 20 T cell receptor beta chains listed below, sequenced in a study of tumor-infiltrating lymphocytes in oesophageal squamous cell carcinoma. In TCRdb, the reads were re-called with MiXCR into one record per CDR3 protein. In the table there are 9,500 to 12,000 distinct CDR3 sequences, roughly 58% of which are singletons. The sample comprised blood. These receptors were taken from a female donor with esophageal squamous cell carcinoma.

The chain uses TRBV7-2 and TRBJ2-7; unclear D gene. V gave up 6 bases and J gave up 2 bases, with 8 bases separating them. The CDR3 consists of 12 residues. Germline CDR1 SGHTA, CDR2 FQGNSA. The CDR3 reads CASSSGAYEQYF. CDR3 bases: TGTGCCAGCAGTTCCGGAGCCTACGAGCAGTACTTC.

This chain uses TRBV12-3 or TRBV12-4 with TRBJ2-1; maybe TRBD1 (5 bases). The assigned J gene may be wrong: the sequence end matches TRBJ2-7 better. CDR3 length equals 14 residues. In nucleotides, the CDR3 is TGTGCCAGCAGTCCCAGGGTAAGGTCCTACGAGCAGTACTTC. Translation: CASSPRVRSYEQYF.

This clonotype was seen at least ten times. The chain joins TRBV27 to TRBJ2-5; no reliable D call. The end of the DNA aligns better with TRBJ2-7, so the J call may be wrong. CDR3 size: 14 residues. In germline, CDR1 is MNHEY, CDR2 SMNVEV (reference sequence). The CDR3 spells CASSPSMSAHEQYF. CDR3 in DNA: TGTGCCAGCAGTCCGTCGATGAGCGCTCACGAGCAGTACTTC.

This chain connects TRBV11-2 to TRBJ2-5; D remains unclear. With the DNA end fitting TRBJ2-3 better, the J assignment may be wrong. This CDR3 is 12 amino acids long. Germline V gene sequence: CDR1 SGHAT, CDR2 FQNNGV. The DNA of the CDR3 is TGTGCCAGCAGCCAAGCGTCAGATACGCAGTATTTT. It encodes CASSQASDTQYF.

The sample holds a few counts of this clonotype. The V call is TRBV6-1, the J call TRBJ1-1, with 10 positions matching TRBD1. Trimming removed 5 bases from V and 5 bases from J; junction bases left unmatched: 5. This CDR3 region has 14 residues. Germline lookup yields CDR1 MNHNS and CDR2 SASEGT. The CDR3 sequence: CASSTDRGRTEAFF. The CDR3 region has the DNA TGTGCCAGCAGTACGGACAGGGGGAGGACTGAAGCTTTCTTT.

The J gene is TRBJ2-5, the V gene TRBV7-2; possibly TRBD1 or TRBD2 for D (6 bases each). With 7 bases removed from V and 4 bases from J, the gap between germline ends came to 19 bases. There are 15 residues in the CDR3. Germline assignment: CDR1 SGHTA and CDR2 FQGNSA. The CDR3 DNA follows: TGTGCCAGCAACCAATTTCGGGGGCTTGGAGAGACCCAGTACTTC. Translated: CASNQFRGLGETQYF.

This CDR3 reads CASSSGGYRSGANVLTF. The CDR3 DNA sequence: TGTGCCAGCAGTTCTGGAGGCTACCGATCTGGGGCCAACGTCCTGACTTTC. The chain carries TRBV28 and TRBJ2-6; maybe TRBD2 (5 bases). This CDR3 comprises 17 residues. With 4 bases removed from V and 1 base from J, the gap between germline ends came to 14 bases. Germline V lookup: CDR1 MDHEN, CDR2 SYDVKM.

V gene TRBV6-6 combines with J gene TRBJ2-1; D call uncertain. This CDR3 comprises 15 residues. V dropped 2 bases and J dropped 0 bases, with 8 bases sitting between them. Germline V lookup: CDR1 MNHNY, CDR2 SVGAGI (reference sequence). For the CDR3, the DNA is TGTGCCAGCAGTTACCACCCGAGCTCCTACAATGAGCAGTTCTTC. It is translated as CASSYHPSSYNEQFF.

This chain connects TRBV7-3 to TRBJ2-7; 11 nucleotides match TRBD2. With the DNA end fitting TRBJ2-1 better, the J assignment may be wrong. The CDR3 length is 15 residues. Germline V gene data show CDR1 as SGHTA and CDR2 as FQGTGA. The CDR3 region has the DNA TGTGCCAGCAGCCCTCAACTTACTAGCGGGGGTGAGCAGTTCTTC. It is translated as CASSPQLTSGGEQFF.

The chain carries TRBV6-2 or TRBV6-3 and TRBJ2-2; D unresolved. This CDR3 comprises 15 residues. Trimming cost V 2 bases and J 2 bases, with 9 bases left between them. Looked up from germline, CDR1 is MNHEY and CDR2 is SVGEGT. The CDR3 loop reads CASSYMTANTGELFF. CDR3 in DNA: TGTGCCAGCAGTTACATGACGGCTAACACCGGGGAGCTGTTTTTT.

This clonotype appeared many times. Its ends do not fully match the called genes, so a read error is possible. V and J are TRBV2 and TRBJ2-1; D may be TRBD1 (6 bases). The CDR3 is 13 residues long. Germline CDR1 SNHLY, CDR2 FYNNEI. CDR3: CASRGAANSPLHF. The CDR3 nucleotides are TGTGCCAGCAGGGGGGCAGCCAATTCACCCCTCCACTTC. The complete variable domain, with remaining parts taken from reference TRBV2 and TRBJ2-1, reads EPEVTQTPSHQVTQMGQEVILRCVPISNHLYFYWYRQILGQKVEFLVSFYNNEISEKSEIFDDQFSVERPDGSNFTLKIRSTKLEDSAMYFCASRGAANSPLHFGPGTRLTVL.

The chain combines TRBV6-2 or TRBV6-3 with TRBJ2-1, with 9 bases aligning to TRBD2. The J call may be faulty, since TRBJ2-5 better matches the DNA end. The CDR3 covers 22 residues. The germline gives CDR1 MNHEY, CDR2 SVGEGT. The CDR3 reads CASSRSPLTSGYIPRYQETQYF. CDR3 coding DNA: TGTGCCAGCAGTCGAAGTCCCCTGACTAGCGGCTACATACCAAGGTACCAAGAGACCCAGTACTTC.

The chain couples TRBV19 to TRBJ1-5, with 7 bases matching TRBD1. From germline, CDR1 is LNHDA and CDR2 SQIVND (reference sequence). Germline trimming cut 8 bases from V and 6 bases from J; bases unmatched to any gene: 10. There are 14 residues in the CDR3. The CDR3 loop is CASHIQGSGQPQHF. CDR3 bases: TGTGCCAGTCATATACAGGGGTCGGGTCAGCCCCAGCATTTT.

There are a few counts of this clonotype. One end of the junction does not line up with germline, which may come from a read error. This chain uses TRBV20-1 with TRBJ2-1, with D perhaps being TRBD1 or TRBD2 (7 bases each). The germline CDR1 and CDR2 sequences are DFQATT and SNEGSKA (reference sequence). The CDR3 totals 17 residues. The CDR3 DNA follows: TGCAGTGCTAGAGGAGGGGGGGGACAGAGCAATAATTCACCCCTCCACTTC. The encoded protein is CSARGGGGQSNNSPLHF.

This clonotype showed up many times. J is TRBJ2-5 and V is TRBV5-1; a weak D match, TRBD1 (6 bases). The DNA end is more similar to TRBJ2-7, so the J call may be wrong. CDR1 and CDR2 from the germline V gene are SGHRS and YFSETQ. The CDR3 is made up of 16 amino acids. The CDR3, as DNA: TGCGCCAGCAGCTTGAGTCTGGGGGCGTTCTCCTACGAGCAGTACTTC. This codes for CASSLSLGAFSYEQYF.

The chain recombines TRBV7-6 with TRBJ2-1; D is unresolved. The CDR3 loop spans 12 amino acids. Trimming took off 4 bases at V and 3 bases at J, with 4 bases between the two ends. In germline, CDR1 is SGHVS, CDR2 FNYEAQ. The CDR3 bases are TGTGCCAGCAGCTGGGACTACAATGAGCAGTTCTTC. As protein: CASSWDYNEQFF.

The chain joins TRBV7-2 to TRBJ2-7; the D is unclear. The closer fit of TRBJ1-2 to the DNA end suggests the J call may be wrong. The CDR3 covers 14 residues. Per the germline V gene, CDR1 is SGHTA and CDR2 is FQGNSA. The CDR3 loop reads CASSYPGRSYGYTF. In nucleotides, the CDR3 is TGTGCCAGCAGCTATCCAGGCCGGTCCTATGGCTACACCTTC.

The J gene is TRBJ2-4, the V gene TRBV7-4; 14 positions agree with TRBD2. The J call may not be correct, given that the DNA end is closer to TRBJ2-7. Germline lookup yields CDR1 SGHVT and CDR2 SQSDAQ. This CDR3 has 15 residues. The CDR3 reads CASSQGLAGAYEQYF. CDR3 sequence (DNA): TGTGCCAGCAGCCAGGGACTAGCGGGGGCCTACGAGCAGTACTTC.

This sequence joins TRBV7-8 and TRBJ2-3; TRBD1 aligns across 9 bases. The CDR3 length is 15 residues. Germline-derived CDR1 and CDR2 are SGHVS and FQNEAQ. V lost 1 base to trimming and J lost 1 base; unmatched junction nucleotides: 0. The CDR3 reads CASSLGQGGTDTQYF. The CDR3 region has the DNA TGTGCCAGCAGCTTAGGACAGGGGGGCACAGATACGCAGTATTTT.

The rearrangement uses TRBV7-2 and TRBJ2-7; either TRBD1 or TRBD2 may fit D (5 bases each). The J call may be faulty, since TRBJ2-1 better matches the DNA end. The CDR3 has 15 amino acids. Germline assignment: CDR1 SGHTA and CDR2 FQGNSA. The CDR3 DNA reads TGTGCCAGCAGCTTAGGTGTGAGGGGCCAGAATGAGCAGTTCTTC. Its protein is CASSLGVRGQNEQFF.